The 17 T cell receptor beta chains in this list originate from one sample, sequenced in a study of cytomegalovirus exposure and HLA in healthy donors. Assay: immunoSEQ multiplex PCR; the TCRdb copy retains only in-frame clones and omits some. The table records roughly 95,000 clones, about 85% of them present only once. The sequenced sample was PBMCs. The receptors come from a man between 18 and 35 years old in good health and CMV-seropositive.

This chain links TRBV6-5 with TRBJ2-7, with TRBD2 identical over 9 bases. After removal of 3 bases from V and 4 bases from J, the junction contained 4 bases not matched to a gene. The CDR3 is 14 amino acids. Germline V lookup: CDR1 MNHEY, CDR2 SVGAGI. CDR3 sequence reads: CASSYSGSRYEQYV. The CDR3 nucleotides are TGTGCCAGCAGTTATAGCGGGAGCAGGTACGAGCAGTACGTC.

The chain recombines TRBV5-6 with TRBJ2-2; the match to TRBD1 covers 7 bases. After removal of 0 bases from V and 4 bases from J, the junction contained 6 bases not matched to a gene. CDR3 length: 16 residues. Germline V CDR1 and CDR2: SGHDT, YYEEEE. In DNA form, the CDR3 reads TGTGCCAGCAGCTTGGTTGGACAGGATACCACCGGGGAGCTGTTTTTT. Residues: CASSLVGQDTTGELFF.

The chain employs TRBV6-1 and TRBJ2-2; D might be TRBD2 (6 bases). Germline values: CDR1 MNHNS, CDR2 SASEGT. Between the trimmed V and J ends, which lost 6 bases and 7 bases, there was a span of 9 bases. The CDR3 is 12 amino acids. For the CDR3, the DNA is TGTGCCAGCAGGCCGGGGGTCGGGGAGCTGTTTTTT. Encoded protein: CASRPGVGELFF.

In this sample, this clone turned up a few times. This chain joins TRBV28 and TRBJ1-2; 8 bases align to TRBD1. Germline V CDR1 and CDR2: MDHEN, SYDVKM. The V and J ends lost 7 bases and 6 bases, in that order; junction bases with no gene match: 7. The CDR3 sequence is 13 residues long. The CDR3 DNA sequence: TGTGCCAGCACCAGGACAGGGTGGGATGGCTACACCTTC. Protein product: CASTRTGWDGYTF.

A note on this clone: The sample has other DNA sequences that encode this CDR3 too. This chain's CDR3 is CASGGGSYEQYF. CDR3 nucleotide sequence: TGTGCCTCCGGGGGGGGCTCCTACGAGCAGTACTTC. The V gene is TRBV27, the J gene TRBJ2-7; 8 positions match TRBD2. Germline trimming cut 11 bases from V and 0 bases from J; bases unmatched to any gene: 3. Germline lookup yields CDR1 MNHEY and CDR2 SMNVEV (reference sequence). The length of the CDR3 is 12 residues.

J is TRBJ1-1 and V is TRBV30; D remains unclear. The CDR3 has 11 amino acids. Germline V gives CDR1 GTSNPN, CDR2 SVGIG (reference sequence). V was trimmed by 1 base and J by 4 bases, leaving 4 bases between them. In DNA, the CDR3 is TGTGCCTGGAGTGACAGCACTGAAGCTTTCTTT. Amino acid sequence: CAWSDSTEAFF. Together with reference TRBV30 and TRBJ1-1, the CDR3 gives the full variable domain: SQTIHQWPATLVQPVGSPLSLECTVEGTSNPNLYWYRQAAGRGLQLLFYSVGIGQISSEVPQNLSASRPQDRQFILSSKKLLLSDSGFYLCAWSDSTEAFFGQGTRLTVV.

V gene TRBV6-1 combines with J gene TRBJ1-1; D possibly corresponds to TRBD1 (5 bases). Trimming took off 5 bases at V and 3 bases at J, with 13 bases between the two ends. The CDR3 runs 14 residues. The germline V gene encodes CDR1 MNHNS and CDR2 SASEGT. The CDR3 sequence is CASSRRVGDTEAFF. CDR3 DNA: TGTGCCAGCAGTCGCAGGGTGGGTGACACTGAAGCTTTCTTT.

This sequence joins TRBV9 and TRBJ2-1; TRBD2 matches at 12 bases. V was clipped by 3 bases and J by 9 bases; unmatched bases: 13. The CDR3 loop spans 17 amino acids. Looked up from germline, CDR1 is SGDLS and CDR2 is YYNGEE. CDR3 sequence (DNA): TGTGCCAGCAGCGACCTAGCGACTAGCGGGAGAGTCGGTGAGCAGTTCTTC. Translated, it gives CASSDLATSGRVGEQFF. The whole variable domain, remainder taken from reference TRBV9 and TRBJ2-1, is DSGVTQTPKHLITATGQRVTLRCSPRSGDLSVYWYQQSLDQGLQFLIQYYNGEERAKGNILERFSAQQFPDLHSELNLSSLELGDSALYFCASSDLATSGRVGEQFFGPGTRLTVL.

This sequence joins TRBV4-1 and TRBJ2-7; 7 bases map to TRBD1. With 3 bases clipped from V and 3 bases from J, the junction kept 11 bases outside the gene matches. CDR3 length: 16 amino acids. Germline V gene lookup returns CDR1 MGHRA and CDR2 YSYEKL. CDR3: CASSQGLDRPYYEQYF. DNA of the CDR3: TGCGCCAGCAGCCAGGGGTTGGACAGGCCATACTACGAGCAGTACTTC.

This clone was observed once. DNA for the CDR3: TGTGCCAGCAGCTTAGGTCTAGCGGACCCGAACACCGGGGAGCTGTTTTTT. Translated, it gives CASSLGLADPNTGELFF. The chain carries TRBV7-6 and TRBJ2-2; TRBD2 matches at 7 bases. The CDR3 covers 17 residues. The J segment lost 0 bases and the V segment lost 1 base, leaving 5 bases of the junction unmatched. CDR1 is SGHVS and CDR2 is FNYEAQ in the germline V gene.

J is TRBJ2-4 and V is TRBV5-6, with a tentative D call TRBD1 (6 bases). The CDR3 is 14 residues long. The germline gives CDR1 SGHDT, CDR2 YYEEEE. V was cut by 0 bases and J by 6 bases, with 10 bases left in between. The DNA for the CDR3 is TGTGCCAGCAGCTTGGGGGGGCAGGGAAACATTCAGTACTTC. The encoded protein is CASSLGGQGNIQYF.

V gene TRBV4-1 combines with J gene TRBJ2-5; TRBD1 matches 8 bases. The CDR3 covers 16 residues. The ends lost 2 bases at V and 4 bases at J; junction bases unmatched: 9. Germline CDR1 reads MGHRA; CDR2 reads YSYEKL. CDR3 sequence reads: CASSQNGVTGAETQYF. CDR3 in DNA: TGCGCCAGCAGCCAAAATGGGGTGACAGGGGCAGAGACCCAGTACTTC.

This chain joins TRBV13 and TRBJ2-7; D remains ambiguous. The V end was cut by 5 bases, the J end by 5 bases, with 7 bases between. Germline values: CDR1 PRHDT, CDR2 FYEKMQ (reference sequence). The CDR3 has 11 residues. This CDR3 is CASSDRDEQYF. DNA for the CDR3: TGTGCCAGCAGCGACCGGGACGAGCAGTACTTC.

This clone was found once. The limits of the CDR3 on the DNA are not certain, so only TCRdb's listed CDR3 is given. The rearrangement links TRBV28 to TRBJ1-5; TRBD1 reflects the table's D call only, with no check against the DNA. From its first to its last residue, the CDR3 has 12 amino acids. CDR1 is MDHEN and CDR2 is SYDVKM in the germline V gene. CDR3: CASSKWGTGSSF.

The chain joins TRBV30 to TRBJ1-1; no reliable D call. The CDR3 is made up of 11 amino acids. V was clipped by 1 base and J by 3 bases, with 3 bases between them. Germline loops: CDR1 GTSNPN, CDR2 SVGIG (reference sequence). This CDR3 reads CAWSAYTEAFF. Here the CDR3 DNA reads TGTGCCTGGAGTGCCTACACTGAAGCTTTCTTT.

This chain connects TRBV2 to TRBJ1-1; the D gene is possibly TRBD1 (5 bases). The germline CDR1 and CDR2 sequences are SNHLY and FYNNEI. The CDR3 sequence is 14 residues long. Trimming pared 4 bases from V and 5 bases from J, leaving 14 bases between. The CDR3 nucleotides read TGTGCCAGCAGTGGACAGTTGGCGGGGACTGAAGCTTTCTTT. Its translation: CASSGQLAGTEAFF.

This chain uses TRBV9 with TRBJ2-5; TRBD1 matches 9 bases. V shed 4 bases, J shed 3 bases, and the junction held 4 bases outside the gene matches. Per the germline V gene, CDR1 is SGDLS and CDR2 is YYNGEE. This CDR3 contains 14 residues. CDR3 in amino acids: CASSPRTGEETQYF. The CDR3 region has the DNA TGTGCCAGCAGCCCCCGGACAGGGGAAGAGACCCAGTACTTC.